This TCR beta chain was sequenced during a study of T cell responses to AZD1222 COVID-19 vaccine. Some clones are missing from TCRdb's copy, which holds only in-frame ones; the method was immunoSEQ multiplex PCR. The sample yields around 120,000 clones, 88% seen once. Study-wide results and limits: The span of vaccine-associated CD4 TCRs extended across spike, with dominance at 160-218 and 743-854. Sampled repertoires all dated from after the peak T cell response.

To note about this clone: Its matching antigen is unknown.

CDR3 length equals 14 residues. Germline lookup yields CDR1 LGHDT and CDR2 YNNKEL (reference sequence). V dropped 5 bases and J dropped 5 bases, with 15 bases sitting between them. The chain employs TRBV3-1 (or the pseudogene TRBV3-2) and TRBJ1-1; D unclear. The TCR comes from an adult who received the AZD1222 COVID-19 vaccine. This material consisted of peripheral blood, taken 28 days after the second AZD1222 dose. The CDR3 here is CASSSGQMGTEAFF. CDR3 DNA sequence: TGTGCCAGCAGCTCAGGCCAGATGGGTACTGAAGCTTTCTTT.